Listed here is a single T cell receptor (beta chain). Produced via immunoSEQ multiplex PCR; TCRdb's table is partial and in-frame only. The sample has about 210,000 clones, and its top ten clones hold 2% to 2.5%. The entry originates in a study of control samples from healthy donors and cancer patients. The specimen was blood. The receptor was isolated from a woman younger than 45 in good health.

CDR3 DNA: TGTGCCAGCAGCTTGGACAGGAGCTATGGCTACACCTTC. This translates into CASSLDRSYGYTF. V and J are TRBV2 and TRBJ1-2; 7 bases are shared with TRBD1. CDR1 and CDR2 from the germline V gene are SNHLY and FYNNEI. This CDR3 is 13 amino acids long. The V gene end was trimmed by 6 bases and the J gene end by 4 bases; junction bases not matched to a gene: 5.